This T cell receptor (beta chain) was sequenced for a study of CD4 T cells in relation to SARS-CoV-2 and coronaviruses. About the research overall: The HLA restriction of the shared crossreactive spike epitopes was mapped. Whole-study results and caveats: Crossreactive clones expanded significantly less to SARS-CoV-2 than monoreactive clones.

About this clone itself: Its antigen is as yet unknown.

V was clipped by 4 bases and J by 7 bases, with 17 bases between them. The CDR3 sequence is 14 residues long. Germline V gene sequence: CDR1 LGHDT, CDR2 YNNKEL (reference sequence). Sequencing used immunoSEQ multiplex PCR; TCRdb keeps in-frame clones, though not all of them. In the table there are about 36,000 clones, 77% of which are singletons. Sequencing used memory CD4+ T cells from PBMCs, cultured in vitro. The rearrangement uses TRBV3-1 (or the pseudogene TRBV3-2) and TRBJ2-7; D remains unclear. This TCR derives from an adult with COVID-19. The CDR3 bases are TGTGCCAGCAGCCGGACGGCAGCTCCTAGGGAGCAGTACTTC. Translating it yields CASSRTAAPREQYF.